This paragraph covers one TCR beta chain sequence. The sample belongs to a study of tumor-infiltrating lymphocytes in oesophageal squamous cell carcinoma. TCRdb reanalysed the PCR reads using MiXCR and keeps one entry per CDR3 protein. In the table there are just under 20,000 distinct CDR3 sequences, around 39% of which are singletons. The CDR3 runs to 14 residues. The V and J ends lost 3 bases and 6 bases respectively, with 10 bases between them. Germline lookup yields CDR1 SGHRS and CDR2 YFSETQ. This rearrangement joins TRBV5-1 to TRBJ1-6; D gene unclear. Source material: esophageal tumor tissue. The clonotype originates from a male donor with esophageal squamous cell carcinoma. Here the CDR3 DNA reads TGCGCCAGCAGCTACGAGAGTCCTAATTCACCCCTCCACTTT. This codes for CASSYESPNSPLHF.